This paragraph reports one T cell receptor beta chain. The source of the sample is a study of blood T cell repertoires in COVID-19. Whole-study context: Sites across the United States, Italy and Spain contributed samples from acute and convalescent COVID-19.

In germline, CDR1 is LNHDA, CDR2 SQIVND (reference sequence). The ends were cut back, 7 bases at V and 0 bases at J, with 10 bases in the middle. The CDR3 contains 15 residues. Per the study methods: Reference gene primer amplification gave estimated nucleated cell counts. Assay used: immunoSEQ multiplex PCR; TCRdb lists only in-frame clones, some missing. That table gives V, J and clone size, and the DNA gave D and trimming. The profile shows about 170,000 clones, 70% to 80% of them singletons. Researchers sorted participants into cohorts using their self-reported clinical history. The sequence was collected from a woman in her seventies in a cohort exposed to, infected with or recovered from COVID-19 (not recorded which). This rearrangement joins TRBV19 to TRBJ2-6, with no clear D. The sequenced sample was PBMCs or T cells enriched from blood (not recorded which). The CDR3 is CASIRIVSGANVLTF. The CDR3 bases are TGTGCCAGTATCCGTATAGTCTCTGGGGCCAACGTCCTGACTTTC.